This T cell receptor beta chain was identified during a study of a mutant IDH1 vaccine in newly diagnosed glioma. Profiling relied on immunoSEQ multiplex PCR, and the TCRdb table lists in-frame clones only, not all of them. The repertoire holds about 67,000 clones, with 70% to 90% as singletons. As to time point: week 11, during vaccination. Each vaccine dose was 300 ug of mutant IDH1 20-mer peptide, with topical imiquimod. Donor tumors were new WHO grade 3 or 4 IDH1-mutant, ATRX-lost astrocytomas. Germline-derived CDR1 and CDR2 are MNHEY and SMNVEV (reference sequence). V lost 4 bases and J lost 5; bases outside the gene matches: 10. The CDR3 covers 16 residues. With regard to this clone: Its antigen is undetermined.

The V and J genes are TRBV27 and TRBJ2-5; 10 nucleotides align to TRBD2. This sequence originates from a man between 40 and 49 years old with glioma. Specimen: PBMCs, collected from a glioma patient whose treatment included an IDH1 peptide vaccine. The CDR3 region is CASSYTSGELGETQYF. The CDR3 nucleotides read TGTGCCAGCAGTTATACTAGCGGGGAACTGGGTGAGACCCAGTACTTC.